This T cell receptor beta chain was obtained from a study of blood T cell repertoires in COVID-19. Study as a whole: There were acute and convalescent COVID-19 samples, and they came from the United States, Italy and Spain. In each case, the material was cDNA or gDNA derived from T cells, B-cell-depleted T cells, or PBMCs.

The CDR3 is 11 residues long. The ends were cut back, 6 bases at V and 7 bases at J, with 9 bases in the middle. The method was immunoSEQ multiplex PCR; TCRdb's version includes in-frame clones alone and lacks a portion of them. Among around 270,000 clones, 88% were seen once, and the ten largest hold roughly 4%. Sequencing input: peripheral blood. V and J are TRBV12-3 or TRBV12-4 and TRBJ1-2; D is unresolved. The clonotype was recovered from a man in his fifties or sixties who had recovered from COVID-19. The CDR3 region has the DNA TGTGCCAGCAGAAGAGTGCTTGGCTACACCTTC. The encoded protein is CASRRVLGYTF.